Sequencing of this T cell receptor beta chain was carried out in a study of T cells in Graves' hyperthyroidism and ophthalmopathy. The study, taken as a whole, reports: Ophthalmopathy was model-predicted a median approximately 6.9 months pre-onset.

This clonotype was detected many times. Antigen specificity is unknown. Deletions cut 0 bases from V and 5 bases from J, with 5 bases between. Germline values: CDR1 SGHRS, CDR2 YFSETQ. The CDR3 consists of 13 residues. Amplification yielded TCR beta CDR3 regions, with RNA transcripts as the source. Initially, a first-round RT-PCR of the TCR CDR3 employed the HTBI primer set. Via MiXCR, TCRdb re-called the multiplex PCR reads, giving one row per CDR3 protein. The data hold approximately 700,000 distinct CDR3 sequences, with roughly 46% observed a single time. The sequencing sample was made of peripheral blood or thyroid tissue (not recorded which). The sequence was obtained from an adult man with Graves' disease, either hyperthyroidism or ophthalmopathy (not recorded which). This chain uses TRBV5-1 with TRBJ1-4; D unresolved. In DNA form, the CDR3 reads TGCGCCAGCAGCTTGGCTGGGAATGAAAAACTGTTTTTT. Translated, it gives CASSLAGNEKLFF.